Below are 32 T cell receptor beta chains sequenced from a single sample in a study of T cell changes during pregnancy in multiple sclerosis (dated by TCRdb to the late 2010s). Receptor libraries were prepared by the immunoSEQ multiplex PCR assay. TCRdb mirrors the immuneACCESS table, restricted to in-frame sequences. Some clones are absent from its copies; in checked studies, under half trace to an unresolved V gene, and the reason for the others is unknown. The sample profile shows approximately 37,000 clones; roughly 94% of them were found once. The ten largest clones represent 1.7% of the sample. The sample here was peripheral blood, taken in the third trimester of pregnancy. The source of these receptors is a female donor with multiple sclerosis, enrolled in a pregnancy study.

The V and J genes are TRBV6-5 and TRBJ1-1; D gene unclear. The CDR3 covers 14 residues. Deletions cut 0 bases from V and 1 base from J, with 6 bases between. CDR1 and CDR2 (germline): MNHEY, SVGAGI. DNA of the CDR3: TGTGCCAGCAGTTACTCGGTCAGGAACACTGAAGCTTTCTTT. Translating it yields CASSYSVRNTEAFF.

This clone was counted a single time. CDR3 nucleotide sequence: TGTGCCAGCAGTCGAGAGAATGAGCAGTTCTTC. This translates into CASSRENEQFF. The chain joins TRBV25-1 to TRBJ2-1; D ambiguous. The germline V gene encodes CDR1 MGHDK and CDR2 SYGVNS. The CDR3 length is 11 residues. Trimming pared 5 bases from V and 7 bases from J, leaving 6 bases between.

This chain connects TRBV5-1 to TRBJ1-1; D possibly corresponds to TRBD1 (6 bases). CDR1 and CDR2 from the germline V gene are SGHRS and YFSETQ. The CDR3 sequence is 14 residues long. Between the trimmed V and J ends, which lost 3 bases and 1 base, there was a span of 10 bases. The CDR3 here is CASSSQGANTEAFF. The CDR3 DNA sequence: TGCGCCAGCAGCTCACAGGGCGCGAACACTGAAGCTTTCTTT. Together with reference TRBV5-1 and TRBJ1-1, the CDR3 gives the full variable domain: KAGVTQTPRYLIKTRGQQVTLSCSPISGHRSVSWYQQTPGQGLQFLFEYFSETQRNKGNFPGRFSGRQFSNSRSEMNVSTLELGDSALYLCASSSQGANTEAFFGQGTRLTVV.

The gene calls are TRBV27 and TRBJ1-1, with D maybe TRBD1 (5 bases). V was shortened by 5 bases and J by 1 base, with 5 bases between the two germline ends. The CDR3 runs to 12 residues. Germline CDR1 is MNHEY and CDR2 is SMNVEV (reference sequence). This chain's CDR3 is CASSRGNTEAFF. The DNA of the CDR3 is TGTGCCAGCAGTAGGGGGAACACTGAAGCTTTCTTT.

The chain uses TRBV27 and TRBJ2-7; 7 nucleotides agree with TRBD2. CDR1 and CDR2 (germline): MNHEY, SMNVEV (reference sequence). The CDR3 extends over 13 amino acids. The V segment lost 6 bases and the J segment 5 bases; nucleotides outside the gene matches: 7. The CDR3 DNA is TGTGCCAGCAGAGGCCGGGGGGTCCACGAGCAGTACTTC. It specifies CASRGRGVHEQYF.

This chain connects TRBV6-5 to TRBJ2-3; D uncertain. Germline V CDR1 and CDR2: MNHEY, SVGAGI. There are 11 residues in the CDR3. V lost 7 bases to trimming and J lost 6 bases, with 8 bases between them. CDR3 nucleotide sequence: TGTGCCAGCACCTCCGGGGATACGCAGTATTTT. It specifies CASTSGDTQYF.

With respect to this clone: A read error may produce the germline difference seen at one junction end. This sequence joins TRBV7-7 and TRBJ2-3; possibly TRBD2 for D (5 bases). The CDR3 is 14 residues long. CDR1 and CDR2 from the germline V gene are SSHAT and FNYEAQ (reference sequence). In nucleotides, the CDR3 is TGTGCTAGCAGCTTATTTCTACTAGCAGATACGCAGTATTTT. Translating it yields CASSLFLLADTQYF.

The chain is built from TRBV19 and TRBJ2-1; TRBD1 aligns across 8 bases. In germline, CDR1 is LNHDA, CDR2 SQIVND (reference sequence). This CDR3 is built from 14 residues. The ends lost 9 bases at V and 1 base at J; junction bases unmatched: 5. CDR3 in amino acids: CASLQGGSYNEQFF. CDR3 DNA: TGTGCCAGCCTACAGGGGGGATCCTACAATGAGCAGTTCTTC.

This clone appeared a single time. The chain couples TRBV7-2 to TRBJ2-2; tentative D call: TRBD2 (6 bases). Germline assignment: CDR1 SGHTA and CDR2 FQGNSA. Deletions cut 4 bases from V and 4 bases from J, with 13 bases between. The CDR3 is 15 residues long. Here the CDR3 DNA reads TGTGCCAGCAGCTGGGCGGGGAACCCCACCGGGGAGCTGTTTTTT. Protein sequence: CASSWAGNPTGELFF. The variable domain in full, with the rest retrieved from reference TRBV7-2 and TRBJ2-2, is GAGVSQSPSNKVTEKGKDVELRCDPISGHTALYWYRQSLGQGLEFLIYFQGNSAPDKSGLPSDRFSAERTGGSVSTLTIQRTQQEDSAVYLCASSWAGNPTGELFFGEGSRLTVL.

This clone was picked up a small number of times. The V and J genes are TRBV28 and TRBJ2-1; no clear D. The CDR3 consists of 11 residues. V was shortened by 3 bases and J by 15 bases, with 12 bases between the two germline ends. In germline, CDR1 is MDHEN, CDR2 SYDVKM. For the CDR3, the DNA is TGTGCCAGCAGTTTGGGCCCCTCTTGGTTCTTC. Amino acid sequence: CASSLGPSWFF.

The chain recombines TRBV6-5 with TRBJ2-7, with 12 bases lining up with TRBD2. Per germline, CDR1 MNHEY and CDR2 SVGAGI. J was trimmed by 4 bases and V by 8 bases; bases with no gene match: 6. The length of the CDR3 is 14 residues. CDR3 nucleotide sequence: TGTGCCAGCCTAACGACTAGCGGGAGTTACGAGCAGTACTTC. Protein product: CASLTTSGSYEQYF.

The genes are TRBV6-6 and TRBJ1-1; 9 bases match TRBD1. Germline lookup yields CDR1 MNHNY and CDR2 SVGAGI (reference sequence). The J segment lost 5 bases and the V segment lost 5 bases, leaving 9 bases of the junction unmatched. This CDR3 region has 15 residues. In DNA, the CDR3 is TGTGCCAGCAGTAAGCGACCGGGACAGGGAACTGAAGCTTTCTTT. This encodes CASSKRPGQGTEAFF.

The rearrangement joins TRBV13 to TRBJ2-5; possibly TRBD2 for D (6 bases). The V end was cut by 4 bases, the J end by 5 bases, with 17 bases between. The V gene's germline CDR1 is PRHDT and CDR2 FYEKMQ (reference sequence). The CDR3 consists of 15 residues. The CDR3 DNA is TGTGCCAGCAGCTCGCGACTAGAACGGAAGGAGACCCAGTACTTC. It is translated as CASSSRLERKETQYF.

This clone was picked up one time. The chain recombines TRBV11-3 with TRBJ2-1, with a weak D call TRBD2 (6 bases). Germline values: CDR1 SGHNT, CDR2 YENEEA. The CDR3 contains 15 residues. The V gene lost 2 bases and the J gene lost 5 bases, with 13 bases spanning the gap. The CDR3 nucleotides are TGTGCCAGCAGCTTAAGTCCCCGCGGGAACAATGAGCAGTTCTTC. Translating gives CASSLSPRGNNEQFF.

The chain couples TRBV19 to TRBJ2-7; 10 positions match TRBD2. Unmatched junction bases numbered 5, after V lost 4 bases and J lost 2 bases. CDR3 length: 15 amino acids. Germline CDR1 reads LNHDA; CDR2 reads SQIVND (reference sequence). This CDR3 reads CASSRVAGGPYEQYF. In DNA, the CDR3 is TGTGCCAGTAGTAGAGTAGCGGGAGGTCCCTACGAGCAGTACTTC.

This clone was detected only a few times. The rearrangement joins TRBV7-9 to TRBJ1-2; no reliable D call. Per the germline V gene, CDR1 is SEHNR and CDR2 is FQNEAQ (reference sequence). With 0 bases removed from V and 6 bases from J, the gap between germline ends came to 11 bases. The CDR3 extends over 14 amino acids. CDR3 loop: CASSLALASNGYTF. Here the CDR3 DNA reads TGTGCCAGCAGCTTAGCGCTGGCCTCAAATGGCTACACCTTC.

This rearrangement joins TRBV2 to TRBJ2-1; a weak D match, TRBD1 (6 bases). Deletions cut 5 bases from V and 7 bases from J, with 15 bases between. CDR1 and CDR2 from the germline V gene are SNHLY and FYNNEI. CDR3 size: 14 residues. The chain's CDR3 is CASSRGQAYNEQFF. CDR3 coding DNA: TGTGCCAGCAGTCGGGGACAAGCATATAATGAGCAGTTCTTC.

The chain uses TRBV11-3 and TRBJ2-2; no definite D call. Trimming pared 1 base from V and 0 bases from J, leaving 6 bases between. This CDR3 comprises 15 residues. The germline gives CDR1 SGHNT, CDR2 YENEEA. This CDR3 is CASSLVSPNTGELFF. DNA for the CDR3: TGTGCCAGCAGCTTAGTATCTCCGAACACCGGGGAGCTGTTTTTT.

This chain links TRBV7-9 with TRBJ1-3; TRBD1 aligns across 8 bases. Unmatched junction bases numbered 4, after V lost 5 bases and J lost 1 base. In germline, CDR1 is SEHNR, CDR2 FQNEAQ (reference sequence). The CDR3 has 15 amino acids. This CDR3 reads CASSRGQGSGNTIYF. CDR3 DNA: TGTGCCAGCAGCCGCGGACAGGGTTCTGGAAACACCATATATTTT.

The rearrangement uses TRBV30 and TRBJ1-4; D not certain. The V and J ends lost 3 bases and 5 bases respectively, with 10 bases between them. The germline CDR1 and CDR2 sequences are GTSNPN and SVGIG (reference sequence). There are 13 residues in the CDR3. Here the CDR3 DNA reads TGTGCCTGGAGCGCGGTCTTGAATGAAAAACTGTTTTTT. It codes for CAWSAVLNEKLFF.

This clone was seen a few times. The chain couples TRBV7-9 to TRBJ1-4; D might be TRBD1 (6 bases). Per the germline V gene, CDR1 is SEHNR and CDR2 is FQNEAQ (reference sequence). The CDR3 is made up of 14 amino acids. Trimming removed 5 bases from V and 7 bases from J, with 14 bases in between. CDR3 DNA: TGTGCCAGCAGCCTGGCACAGGGTGTTGAAAAACTGTTTTTT. Amino acids: CASSLAQGVEKLFF. The whole variable domain, remainder taken from reference TRBV7-9 and TRBJ1-4, is DTGVSQNPRHKITKRGQNVTFRCDPISEHNRLYWYRQTLGQGPEFLTYFQNEAQLEKSRLLSDRFSAERPKGSFSTLEIQRTEQGDSAMYLCASSLAQGVEKLFFGSGTQLSVL.

The J gene is TRBJ1-1, the V gene TRBV6-1, with 7 bases aligning to TRBD1. Trimming cost V 6 bases and J 2 bases; bases outside gene matches: 6. The CDR3 extends over 14 amino acids. Germline V gene data show CDR1 as MNHNS and CDR2 as SASEGT. The chain's CDR3 is CASRGTAKNTEAFF. CDR3 bases: TGTGCCAGCAGGGGGACAGCTAAAAACACTGAAGCTTTCTTT.

This chain links TRBV27 with TRBJ2-1; D gene ambiguous. Per germline, CDR1 MNHEY and CDR2 SMNVEV (reference sequence). Trimming shortened V by 5 bases and J by 4 bases, and 9 bases separated the two germline ends. This CDR3 has 13 amino acids. In DNA, the CDR3 is TGTGCCAGCAGTCGAGACTCTTACAATGAGCAGTTCTTC. It is translated as CASSRDSYNEQFF.

V gene TRBV28 combines with J gene TRBJ2-7; 12 bases fit TRBD2. This CDR3 contains 15 residues. The J segment lost 3 bases and the V segment lost 0 bases, leaving 0 bases of the junction unmatched. The germline V gene encodes CDR1 MDHEN and CDR2 SYDVKM. The chain's CDR3 is CASSLWTSGSYEQYF. In DNA, the CDR3 is TGTGCCAGCAGTTTATGGACTAGCGGGAGCTACGAGCAGTACTTC.

The chain links TRBV19 to TRBJ2-4; 9 bases are a match to TRBD1. V shed 4 bases, J shed 6 bases, and the junction held 7 bases outside the gene matches. The CDR3 length is 15 residues. Per the germline V gene, CDR1 is LNHDA and CDR2 is SQIVND (reference sequence). CDR3 DNA: TGTGCCAGTAGTACGGGACAGGGAAGGGTAAACATTCAGTACTTC. Residues: CASSTGQGRVNIQYF.

The V call is TRBV7-3, the J call TRBJ2-2, with D uncertain. Between the trimmed V and J ends, which lost 7 bases and 0 bases, there was a span of 3 bases. Germline CDR1 is SGHTA and CDR2 is FQGTGA. This CDR3 region has 12 residues. The CDR3 is CASTANTGELFF. In DNA, the CDR3 is TGTGCCAGCACGGCGAACACCGGGGAGCTGTTTTTT. Supplemented by reference TRBV7-3 and TRBJ2-2, the full variable domain reads GAGVSQTPSNKVTEKGKYVELRCDPISGHTALYWYRQSLGQGPEFLIYFQGTGAADDSGLPNDRFFAVRPEGSVSTLKIQRTERGDSAVYLCASTANTGELFFGEGSRLTVL.

The table lists this clone with a count of one. V gene TRBV7-2 combines with J gene TRBJ2-7; 7 bases are shared with TRBD1. Trimming removed 4 bases from V and 1 base from J; junction bases left unmatched: 4. CDR1 SGHTA and CDR2 FQGNSA come from the germline V gene. The CDR3 totals 14 residues. In DNA form, the CDR3 reads TGTGCCAGCAGCTCACAGACAGGGTCCTACGAGCAGTACTTC. Its protein product is CASSSQTGSYEQYF.

The CDR3: CASSADRGILNYGYTF. CDR3 DNA: TGTGCCAGCAGTGCAGACAGGGGCATCCTTAACTATGGCTACACCTTC. The chain joins TRBV2 to TRBJ1-2; 8 bases map to TRBD1. CDR3 size: 16 residues. The V gene's germline CDR1 is SNHLY and CDR2 FYNNEI. After removal of 4 bases from V and 1 base from J, the junction contained 8 bases not matched to a gene.

This rearrangement joins TRBV20-1 to TRBJ2-6, with 7 bases lining up with TRBD2. The CDR3 loop spans 11 amino acids. The V gene's germline CDR1 is DFQATT and CDR2 SNEGSKA (reference sequence). The CDR3 spells CTGGGANVLTF. DNA for the CDR3: TGCACGGGGGGTGGGGCCAACGTCCTGACTTTC.

The chain carries TRBV5-1 and TRBJ2-3, with 7 bases that match TRBD2. With 0 bases clipped from V and 5 bases from J, the junction kept 9 bases outside the gene matches. The CDR3 is 16 residues long. CDR1 and CDR2 from the germline V gene are SGHRS and YFSETQ. The CDR3, as DNA: TGCGCCAGCAGCTTGGGCTATCCTTCGGGGGGAGATACGCAGTATTTT. Protein product: CASSLGYPSGGDTQYF. The entire variable domain, with the rest obtained from reference TRBV5-1 and TRBJ2-3, is as follows: KAGVTQTPRYLIKTRGQQVTLSCSPISGHRSVSWYQQTPGQGLQFLFEYFSETQRNKGNFPGRFSGRQFSNSRSEMNVSTLELGDSALYLCASSLGYPSGGDTQYFGPGTRLTVL.

The V and J genes are TRBV29-1 and TRBJ2-5, with TRBD2 matching 9 bases. The ends lost 4 bases at V and 1 base at J; junction bases unmatched: 10. Germline V gene sequence: CDR1 SQVTM, CDR2 ANQGSEA. This CDR3 is 16 amino acids long. The CDR3 region is CSVGVWRGGVQETQYF. The CDR3 region has the DNA TGCAGCGTTGGGGTCTGGCGGGGGGGAGTCCAAGAGACCCAGTACTTC.

This rearrangement joins TRBV18 to TRBJ2-1; TRBD2 agrees at 13 bases. With V trimmed by 5 bases and J by 4 bases, 2 bases remained unmatched. The CDR3 is 15 residues long. Germline CDR1 and CDR2: KGHSH and LQKENI. The CDR3 coding sequence is TGTGCCAGCTCAGAGGGACTAGCGGGGTACAATGAGCAGTTCTTC. This sequence encodes CASSEGLAGYNEQFF.